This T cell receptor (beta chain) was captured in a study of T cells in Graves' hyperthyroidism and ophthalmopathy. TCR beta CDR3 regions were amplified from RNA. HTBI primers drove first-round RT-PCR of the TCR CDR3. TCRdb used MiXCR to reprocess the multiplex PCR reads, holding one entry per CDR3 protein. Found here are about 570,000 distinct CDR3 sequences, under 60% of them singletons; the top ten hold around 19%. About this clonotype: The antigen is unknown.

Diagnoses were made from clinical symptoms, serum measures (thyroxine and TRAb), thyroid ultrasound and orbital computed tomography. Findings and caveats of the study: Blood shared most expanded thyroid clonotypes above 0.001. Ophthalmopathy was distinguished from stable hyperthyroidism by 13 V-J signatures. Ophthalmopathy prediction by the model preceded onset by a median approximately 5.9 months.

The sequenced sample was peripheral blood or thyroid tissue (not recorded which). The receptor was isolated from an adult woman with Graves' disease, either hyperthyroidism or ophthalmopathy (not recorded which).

In DNA, the CDR3 is TGTGCCTGGAGTGAAGTTATTGGCTACACCTTC. Encoded protein: CAWSEVIGYTF. The chain links TRBV30 to TRBJ1-2; D gene unclear. Between the trimmed V and J ends, which lost 1 base and 7 bases, there was a span of 7 bases. Germline assignment: CDR1 GTSNPN and CDR2 SVGIG (reference sequence). This CDR3 region has 11 residues.